This T cell receptor beta chain was profiled in a study of chemoradiotherapy in HPV16-positive cancers. Notes on the study in general: During treatment, candidate HPV-specific clones and E7-related motifs expanded in tumor. Only two HPV16-positive patients supplied the functional HPV-specificity definition.

Per the germline V gene, CDR1 is SNHLY and CDR2 is FYNNEI. Between the trimmed V and J ends, which lost 10 bases and 3 bases, there was a span of 13 bases. This CDR3 has 12 amino acids. The table came from immunoSEQ multiplex PCR; TCRdb's copy has only in-frame clones and leaves some out. The sample includes 20,000 to 30,000 clones, about 92% of them seen just once. As concerns this clone: Its target is unknown.

This sequence joins TRBV2 and TRBJ2-7; D may be TRBD1 (5 bases). The clonotype originates from a human donor with HPV-associated anogenital cancer. The sample in question was blood, obtained from a patient who underwent chemoradiotherapy. The CDR3 DNA is TGTGCCACCCACCGACAGAGCTACGAGCAGTACTTC. Its protein is CATHRQSYEQYF. Full variable domain (rest looked up from reference TRBV2 and TRBJ2-7): EPEVTQTPSHQVTQMGQEVILRCVPISNHLYFYWYRQILGQKVEFLVSFYNNEISEKSEIFDDQFSVERPDGSNFTLKIRSTKLEDSAMYFCATHRQSYEQYFGPGTRLTVT.